This T cell receptor beta chain stems from a study of cytomegalovirus exposure and HLA in healthy donors listed by TCRdb under 2017. Context from the whole study: The 550 to 750 repertoires of the first cohort and the 120 validation repertoires were produced on the same platform, according to a later analysis. Along with the approximately 600-subject first cohort, a separate validation cohort of over a hundred different subjects was used. High-throughput TCR immunosequencing, statistical association of individual TCRs with disease status, and machine learning were combined to predict cytomegalovirus infection status. The study aimed to test whether cataloging public T cell receptors could reveal signatures of past pathogen exposure.

Concerning this clone: The target of this receptor is not known. The record has no base qualities; no much larger clone is one base away.

Results the study describes overall, beyond this receptor: The study listed 170 or so TCR beta chains as associated with cytomegalovirus. Cytomegalovirus status was reported to be diagnosed by the classifier with high specificity and sensitivity in both the original and validation cohorts. The authors suggested that the approach could potentially be extended to other disease states and immunological phenotypes. A later analysis had no HLA typing for the validation cohort, so co-occurrence there was scored across all 120 repertoires. In vitro tests confirmed that a few of the cytomegalovirus-associated TCR beta chains recognize cytomegalovirus antigens. Across donors, most TCR sequences were observed very rarely, whereas some public TCRs were present in many individuals. In a later analysis, TCRs clustered in the first cohort were found to also tend to co-occur in the roughly 120 validation repertoires, with approximately 94% of cluster scores above 0.

V and J lose 3 bases and 0 bases, and a span of 9 bases separates them. The CDR3 holds 15 amino acids from the cysteine to the phenylalanine. The only DNA kept is the CDR3, 45 bases in frame from the first base. CDR1 and CDR2 are drawn from the germline V gene (reference sequence): MNHNY, SVGAGI. The library came from the immunoSEQ multiplex PCR assay. The original methods were these. A statistical classification framework was built to diagnose cytomegalovirus status from the catalog of TCR beta chain sequences. TCRdb retrieved this table from immuneACCESS and kept in-frame rearrangements only. Not all clones are present; in checked studies, unresolved V genes account for under half, and no reason is known for the remainder. From that table come the V and J calls and clone size; the DNA was used to work out D and trimming. For this sample the table gives approximately 81,000 clones, of which 85% to 95% were detected only once. Of the sample, about 0.61% is held by the ten largest clones.

Separate from the approximately 730-subject first cohort, the validation cohort of roughly 120 subjects was the group to which the donors belonged. The chain is made from TRBV6-6 and TRBJ1-3, with a tentative D gene TRBD1 over 5 matching bases. The sequence derives from a man aged 18-30 years in good health and CMV-seronegative. The specimen was PBMCs. The CDR3 sequence is CASSYTGGSGNTIYF. The nucleotide sequence is given as TGTGCCAGCAGTTATACGGGGGGCTCTGGAAACACCATATATTTT.